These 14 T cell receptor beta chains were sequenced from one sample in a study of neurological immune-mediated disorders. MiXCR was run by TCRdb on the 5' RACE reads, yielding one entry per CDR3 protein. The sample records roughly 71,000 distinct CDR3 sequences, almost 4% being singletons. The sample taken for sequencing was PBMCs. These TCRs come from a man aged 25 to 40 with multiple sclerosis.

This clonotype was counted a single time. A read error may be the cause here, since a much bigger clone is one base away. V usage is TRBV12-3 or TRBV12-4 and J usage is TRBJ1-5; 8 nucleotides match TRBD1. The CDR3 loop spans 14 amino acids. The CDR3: CASSLGRGHQPQNF. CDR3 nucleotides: TGTGCCAGCAGTTTAGGCAGGGGGCACCAGCCCCAGAATTTT.

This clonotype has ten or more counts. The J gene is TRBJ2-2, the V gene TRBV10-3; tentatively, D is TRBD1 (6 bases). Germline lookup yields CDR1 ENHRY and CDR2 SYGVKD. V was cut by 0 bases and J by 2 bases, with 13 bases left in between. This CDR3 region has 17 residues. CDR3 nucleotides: TGTGCCATCAGTGAGTCGGGGGCAGGGCCTAACACCGGGGAGCTGTTTTTT. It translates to CAISESGAGPNTGELFF.

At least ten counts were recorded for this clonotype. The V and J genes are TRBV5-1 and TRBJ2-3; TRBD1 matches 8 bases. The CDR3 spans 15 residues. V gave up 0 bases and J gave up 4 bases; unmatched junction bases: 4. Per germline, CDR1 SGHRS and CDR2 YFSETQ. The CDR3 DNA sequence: TGCGCCAGCAGCTTGGTGTTACAGGGGGCAGATACGCAGTATTTT. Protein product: CASSLVLQGADTQYF.

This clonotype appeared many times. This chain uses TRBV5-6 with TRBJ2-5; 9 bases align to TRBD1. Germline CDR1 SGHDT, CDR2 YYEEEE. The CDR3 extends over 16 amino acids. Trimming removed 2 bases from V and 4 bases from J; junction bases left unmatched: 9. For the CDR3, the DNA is TGTGCCAGCAGCTTAGCCGGGACAGGGAGGCGAGAGACCCAGTACTTC. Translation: CASSLAGTGRRETQYF.

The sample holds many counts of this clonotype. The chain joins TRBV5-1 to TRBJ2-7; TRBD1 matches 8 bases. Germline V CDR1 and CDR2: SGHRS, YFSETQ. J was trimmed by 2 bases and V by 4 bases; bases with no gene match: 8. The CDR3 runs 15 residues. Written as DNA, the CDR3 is TGCGCCAGCAGCCTCCGGGACAGGCGAACCTACGAGCAGTACTTC. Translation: CASSLRDRRTYEQYF.

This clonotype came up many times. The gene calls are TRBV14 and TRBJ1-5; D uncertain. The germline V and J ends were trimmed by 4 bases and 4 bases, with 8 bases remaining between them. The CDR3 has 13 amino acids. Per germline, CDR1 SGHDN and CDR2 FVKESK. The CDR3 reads CASSPAGNQPQHF. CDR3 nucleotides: TGTGCCAGCAGCCCGGCGGGGAATCAGCCCCAGCATTTT.

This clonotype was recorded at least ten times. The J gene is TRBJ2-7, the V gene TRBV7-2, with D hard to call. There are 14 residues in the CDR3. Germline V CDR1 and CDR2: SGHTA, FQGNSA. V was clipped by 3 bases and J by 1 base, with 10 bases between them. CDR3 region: CASSFMGGSYEQYF. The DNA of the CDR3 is TGTGCCAGCAGCTTCATGGGCGGTTCCTACGAGCAGTACTTC.

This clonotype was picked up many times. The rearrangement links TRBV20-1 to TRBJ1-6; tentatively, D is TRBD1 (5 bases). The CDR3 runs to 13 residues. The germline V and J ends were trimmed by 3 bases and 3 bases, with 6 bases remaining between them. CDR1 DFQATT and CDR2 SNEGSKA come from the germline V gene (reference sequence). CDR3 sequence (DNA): TGCAGTGCTAGTGACAGCTATAATTCACCCCTCCACTTT. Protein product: CSASDSYNSPLHF.

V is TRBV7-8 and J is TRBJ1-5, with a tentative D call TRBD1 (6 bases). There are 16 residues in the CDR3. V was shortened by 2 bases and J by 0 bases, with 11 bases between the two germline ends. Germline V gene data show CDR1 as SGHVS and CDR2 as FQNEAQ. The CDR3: CASSLQQGNSNQPQHF. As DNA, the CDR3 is TGTGCCAGCAGCTTACAACAGGGCAATAGCAATCAGCCCCAGCATTTT.

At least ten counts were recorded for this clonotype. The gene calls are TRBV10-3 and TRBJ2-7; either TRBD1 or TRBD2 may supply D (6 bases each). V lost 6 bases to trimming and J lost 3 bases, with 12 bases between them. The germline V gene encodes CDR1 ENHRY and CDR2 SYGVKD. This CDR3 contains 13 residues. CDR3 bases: TGTGCCATCAGGGGGGGCGGAGGCTACGAGCAGTACTTC. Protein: CAIRGGGGYEQYF.

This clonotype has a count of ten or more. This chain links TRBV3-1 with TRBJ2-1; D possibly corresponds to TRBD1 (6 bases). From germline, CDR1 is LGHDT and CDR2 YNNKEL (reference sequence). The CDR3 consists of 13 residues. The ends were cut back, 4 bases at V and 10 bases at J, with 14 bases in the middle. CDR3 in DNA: TGTGCCAGCAGCCGGCAACAGGGTTTCGAGCAGTTCTTC. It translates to CASSRQQGFEQFF.

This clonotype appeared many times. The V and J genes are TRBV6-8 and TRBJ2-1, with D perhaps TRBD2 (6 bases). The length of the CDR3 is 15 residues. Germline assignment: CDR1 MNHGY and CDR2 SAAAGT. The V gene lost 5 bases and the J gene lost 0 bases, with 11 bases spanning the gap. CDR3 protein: CASSRDSCSYNEQFF. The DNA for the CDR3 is TGTGCCAGCAGTCGGGACTCTTGCTCCTACAATGAGCAGTTCTTC.

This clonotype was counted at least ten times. The CDR3 DNA sequence: TGCAGTGCTTGGGAGCGGGGGGCAGCCTACGAGCAGTACTTC. Amino acids: CSAWERGAAYEQYF. The rearrangement joins TRBV20-1 to TRBJ2-7, with 9 nucleotides matching TRBD2. V dropped 5 bases and J dropped 2; count of bases not matched to a gene: 7. In germline, CDR1 is DFQATT, CDR2 SNEGSKA (reference sequence). This CDR3 is built from 14 residues.

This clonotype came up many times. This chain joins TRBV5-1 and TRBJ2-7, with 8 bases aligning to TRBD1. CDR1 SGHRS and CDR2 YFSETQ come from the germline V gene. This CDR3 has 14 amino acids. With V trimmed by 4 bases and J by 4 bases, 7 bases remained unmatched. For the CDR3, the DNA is TGCGCCAGCAGCCAGGGGGCCTCGAAATACGAGCAGTACTTC. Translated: CASSQGASKYEQYF.